This TCR beta chain emerged from a study of blood T cell repertoires in COVID-19. CDR1 MGHRA and CDR2 YSYEKL come from the germline V gene. The ends lost 3 bases at V and 1 base at J; junction bases unmatched: 5. There are 15 residues in the CDR3. Repertoires were generated with immunoSEQ multiplex PCR, while TCRdb's copy carries only in-frame clones and drops some. The data contain tens of thousands of clones, 87% of them singletons. The sequence was obtained from a male donor with acute or convalescent COVID-19. V and J are TRBV4-1 and TRBJ2-5; 7 nucleotides agree with TRBD2. The source material was peripheral blood. The CDR3 DNA reads TGCGCCAGCAGCCAGGCCGAGCGGGGCCAAGAGACCCAGTACTTC. This encodes CASSQAERGQETQYF.